Sequencing of this T cell receptor beta chain was carried out in a study of blood T cell repertoires in COVID-19. About the research overall: Spain, Italy and the United States supplied samples that represented acute and convalescent COVID-19. Sample material is recorded as cDNA or gDNA derived from T cells, B-cell-depleted T cells, or PBMCs.

Per the study methods: Amplification of reference gene primers provided the estimated nucleated cell counts. Assay: immunoSEQ multiplex PCR; the TCRdb copy retains only in-frame clones and omits some. V and J calls and clone size are as listed in that table; D and trimming were resolved from the DNA. The table lists over 130,000 clones, 75% to 90% of them singletons. V lost 4 bases, J lost 5 bases, and 12 bases lay in between. There are 13 residues in the CDR3. Germline V gene sequence: CDR1 SGHRS, CDR2 YFSETQ. The chain joins TRBV5-1 to TRBJ1-1, with D maybe TRBD1 (5 bases). The sequenced sample was peripheral blood. The receptor was isolated from a woman older than 75 with acute or convalescent COVID-19. The CDR3 is CASSPGVWTEAFF. The CDR3, as DNA: TGCGCCAGCAGCCCGGGGGTATGGACTGAAGCTTTCTTT.